A selection of T cell receptor beta chains follows, all from one sample in a study of radiotherapy plus CTLA-4 blockade in lung cancer. Sequencing was performed with immunoSEQ multiplex PCR; in TCRdb, only in-frame clones are kept and a portion is missing. Among about 38,000 clones listed, around three quarters were seen once. The material sequenced was peripheral blood, taken from a patient treated with radiotherapy plus ipilimumab. These receptors were taken from a human donor with non-small cell lung cancer who had stable disease on radiotherapy plus ipilimumab. Both conserved end residues are part of each CDR3. The order of the fields is V gene, J gene, clone size, D gene, CDR3 length, CDR3 protein, CDR3 DNA. The D gene is left open where the match is weak. Not every row has a clone size; where given, it reads once, few, many or a size class.

TRBV6-1	TRBJ2-2	.	TRBD2	13	CATKRGDAGELFF	TGTGCCACCAAGCGGGGGGACGCCGGGGAGCTGTTTTTT
TRBV19	TRBJ2-3	.	.	13	CASSRQNTDTQYF	TGTGCCAGTAGCCGGCAGAACACAGATACGCAGTATTTT
TRBV4-2	TRBJ1-1	.	.	14	CASSQLDRLTEAFF	TGTGCCAGCAGCCAACTCGACAGGTTAACTGAAGCTTTCTTT
TRBV9	TRBJ2-2	few	TRBD2	17	CASSAPTSGGLPGELFF	TGTGCCAGCAGCGCTCCGACTAGCGGGGGTTTGCCCGGGGAGCTGTTTTTT
TRBV2	TRBJ1-2	few	.	16	CASSEQGLIPGYGYTF	TGTGCCAGCAGTGAACAGGGGTTGATACCTGGCTATGGCTACACCTTC
TRBV18	TRBJ1-3	.	.	16	CASSPPAGGSGNTIYF	TGTGCCAGCTCACCACCGGCCGGTGGCTCTGGAAACACCATATATTTT
TRBV10-3	TRBJ2-7	once	TRBD1	13	CAIRGQSSYEQYF	TGTGCCATCAGGGGACAGTCCTCCTACGAGCAGTACTTC
TRBV19	TRBJ2-2	.	.	13	CASSRLFTGELFF	TGTGCCAGTAGTCGTCTTTTCACCGGGGAGCTGTTTTTT
TRBV9	TRBJ1-2	.	.	14	CASSVSPGLYGYTF	TGTGCCAGCAGCGTAAGCCCCGGATTATATGGCTACACCTTC
TRBV28	TRBJ1-1	.	TRBD1	14	CASRRTGEATEAFF	TGTGCCAGCAGGCGGACAGGGGAGGCCACTGAAGCTTTCTTT
TRBV5-5	TRBJ1-2	.	.	14	CASSLQGTVYGYTF	TGTGCCAGCAGCTTACAGGGTACGGTCTATGGCTACACCTTC
TRBV2	TRBJ2-5	.	TRBD1	14	CASSYMDRGETQYF	TGTGCCAGCAGTTATATGGACAGGGGAGAGACCCAGTACTTC
TRBV28	TRBJ1-4	.	TRBD1	15	CASSSTGQGGEKLFF	TGTGCCAGCAGTTCGACGGGACAGGGCGGTGAAAAACTGTTTTTT
TRBV14	TRBJ2-3	.	.	13	CASSQEQRNTQYF	TGTGCCAGCAGCCAAGAACAGCGCAATACGCAGTATTTT
TRBV6-1	TRBJ1-1	.	TRBD1	15	CASSATGGAHTEAFF	TGTGCCAGCAGTGCGACAGGGGGCGCACACACTGAAGCTTTCTTT
TRBV6-5	TRBJ2-4	.	TRBD1	14	CATKQGGSKNIQYF	TGTGCCACCAAACAAGGGGGCAGTAAAAACATTCAGTACTTC
TRBV2	TRBJ2-5	.	TRBD2	15	CASRASGGIKETQYF	TGTGCCAGCAGGGCTAGCGGGGGGATAAAGGAGACCCAGTACTTC
TRBV6-5	TRBJ1-1	.	.	11	CASESQGAAFF	TGTGCCAGCGAGTCCCAGGGAGCGGCTTTCTTT
TRBV5-4	TRBJ1-6	few	.	14	CASSLELANSPLHF	TGTGCCAGCAGCTTGGAACTGGCTAATTCACCCCTCCACTTT
TRBV28	TRBJ1-4	few	.	13	CASSLNSYEKLFF	TGTGCCAGCAGTTTAAACAGTTACGAAAAACTGTTTTTT
TRBV2	TRBJ2-3	.	.	16	CASRTRRWGRGDTQYF	TGTGCCAGCAGAACTCGCCGGTGGGGGCGCGGAGATACGCAGTATTTT
TRBV6-5	TRBJ1-1	.	.	13	CASSYFTSTEAFF	TGTGCCAGCAGTTACTTTACAAGCACTGAAGCTTTCTTT
TRBV25-1	TRBJ2-5	.	.	17	CASSEFLTGSVQETQYF	TGTGCCAGCAGTGAATTCCTCACAGGGAGCGTTCAAGAGACCCAGTACTTC
TRBV5-1	TRBJ1-1	.	.	15	CASSWGNTLNTEAFF	TGCGCCAGCAGTTGGGGGAACACCTTGAACACTGAAGCTTTCTTT
TRBV6-5	TRBJ2-5	few	.	12	CASSESLNDQYF	TGTGCCAGCAGTGAATCCCTAAACGACCAGTACTTC
TRBV7-9	TRBJ1-4	.	TRBD1	16	CASSLEGTGISEKLFF	TGTGCCAGCAGCTTAGAAGGGACAGGGATCTCTGAAAAACTGTTTTTT
TRBV5-4	TRBJ2-2	few	.	15	CASSSYWVRTGELFF	TGTGCCAGCAGCTCCTATTGGGTACGCACCGGGGAGCTGTTTTTT
TRBV5-1	TRBJ2-7	.	.	14	CASSRTPPSYEQYF	TGCGCCAGCAGCCGAACACCCCCATCCTACGAGCAGTACTTC
TRBV6-5	TRBJ1-3	.	.	14	CASSYSVSGNTIYF	TGTGCCAGCAGTTACTCTGTCTCTGGAAACACCATATATTTT
TRBV19	TRBJ1-5	few	TRBD1	14	CATSDRGRDQPQHF	TGTGCCACCTCGGACAGGGGGCGCGATCAGCCCCAGCATTTT
TRBV7-6	TRBJ2-7	.	.	12	CASSSTDYEQYF	TGTGCCAGCAGCTCGACAGACTACGAGCAGTACTTC
TRBV30	TRBJ2-3	.	.	11	CAWSDPDTQYF	TGTGCCTGGAGTGATCCGGATACGCAGTATTTT
TRBV7-3	TRBJ2-5	.	TRBD1	15	CASSLTGGREETQYF	TGTGCCAGCAGTCTTACAGGGGGCAGGGAAGAGACCCAGTACTTC
TRBV5-1	TRBJ2-2	few	TRBD1	15	CASRTGTGGSGELFF	TGCGCCAGCAGAACCGGGACAGGGGGGTCCGGGGAGCTGTTTTTT
TRBV9	TRBJ2-1	once	TRBD2	15	CASSVGGAGGREQFF	TGTGCCAGCAGCGTAGGGGGAGCGGGGGGAAGGGAGCAGTTCTTC
TRBV7-2	TRBJ2-5	.	.	15	CASSPLARTWETQYF	TGTGCCAGCAGCCCCCTTGCGCGAACTTGGGAGACCCAGTACTTC
TRBV9	TRBJ2-1	.	.	12	CASSDTYNEQFF	TGTGCCAGCAGCGATACCTACAATGAGCAGTTCTTC
TRBV4-1	TRBJ2-7	few	.	13	CASSQETGYEQYF	TGCGCCAGCAGCCAAGAAACCGGGTACGAGCAGTACTTC
TRBV9	TRBJ1-4	.	.	14	CASSVGQGNEKLFF	TGTGCCAGCAGCGTTGGCCAGGGAAATGAAAAACTGTTTTTT
TRBV7-9	TRBJ2-1	few	.	11	CASSFKYEQFF	TGTGCCAGCAGTTTTAAGTATGAGCAGTTCTTC
TRBV7-9	TRBJ1-1	.	.	14	CASSISITNTEAFF	TGTGCCAGCAGCATATCTATAACGAACACTGAAGCTTTCTTT
TRBV10-1	TRBJ1-1	.	.	13	CASSFGLNTEAFF	TGCGCCAGCAGTTTCGGACTGAACACTGAAGCTTTCTTT
TRBV14	TRBJ2-1	medium-sized	.	14	CASSQALIYNEQFF	TGTGCCAGCAGCCAAGCGCTCATATACAATGAGCAGTTCTTC
TRBV6-6	TRBJ1-6	.	TRBD1	16	CASSPVGGQANSPLHF	TGTGCCAGCAGTCCCGTCGGCGGACAGGCTAATTCACCCCTCCACTTT
TRBV5-1	TRBJ2-6	.	.	16	CASSFGGGPGANVLTF	TGCGCCAGCAGCTTTGGGGGAGGCCCTGGGGCCAACGTCCTGACTTTC
TRBV19	TRBJ1-1	.	.	13	CASSIVTENRAFF	TGTGCCAGTAGTATTGTGACAGAGAACCGAGCTTTCTTT
TRBV5-6	TRBJ1-2	.	.	13	CASSLGREDGYTF	TGTGCCAGCAGCTTAGGCAGGGAGGATGGCTACACCTTC
TRBV6-6	TRBJ1-1	.	TRBD1	15	CASSQWTGGNTEAFF	TGTGCCAGCAGTCAATGGACAGGGGGCAACACTGAAGCTTTCTTT
TRBV7-9	TRBJ2-5	.	.	14	CASGNWGDQETQYF	TGTGCCAGCGGCAATTGGGGGGACCAAGAGACCCAGTACTTC
TRBV2	TRBJ1-1	.	.	13	CASSQAPNTEAFF	TGTGCCAGCAGCCAGGCCCCTAACACTGAAGCTTTCTTT